This section outlines one T cell receptor (beta chain) sequence together with its context. What it binds is unknown. Germline V gene sequence: CDR1 SGHKS, CDR2 YYEKEE (reference sequence). The CDR3 has 13 residues. V was pared by 5 bases and J by 3 bases, with 12 bases between. This sample stems from a study of OX40 agonist ivuxolimab in advanced cancers. Background on the study: Age averaged about 60 years (range roughly 20 to 90), and 82.7% were male. Regarding the study as a whole: Still undetermined is the antigen specificity of the expanded peripheral T cells.

TCRdb's table, derived via immunoSEQ multiplex PCR, lists solely in-frame clones and lacks some. Altogether tens of thousands of clones are present, approximately 82% being singletons, with the ten largest covering around 50%. Sample: CD4+ or CD8+ T cells sorted from blood, taken in a trial of the OX40 agonist ivuxolimab. This clonotype originated in an adult with an advanced solid tumor such as melanoma, head and neck, liver or kidney cancer. The chain employs TRBV5-5 and TRBJ2-7; D call uncertain. CDR3 DNA sequence: TGTGCCAGCAGTGTCGGACCGGACTACGAGCAGTACTTC. Translating gives CASSVGPDYEQYF.